This T cell receptor (beta chain) stems from a study of monozygotic twins with inflammatory bowel disease. Via template switching, UMIs carrying a 6-nucleotide sample barcode were introduced. The study subjected TCRalpha and TCRbeta cDNA to two nested PCRs of approximately 16 and 10 cycles. Each CDR3 protein gets one entry in TCRdb, which reprocessed the 5' RACE reads and gives no DNA. The sample data list more than 350,000 distinct CDR3 sequences. A word on this clonotype: Its specificity is unknown.

Looked up from germline, CDR1 is SGHDT and CDR2 is YYEEEE. There are 16 residues in the CDR3. Whole-study results and caveats: Healthy co-twins exceeded IBD patients in TCRbeta diversity as measured by inverse Simpson.

The origin of this receptor is a human donor with ulcerative colitis or Crohn's disease, or a healthy co-twin of an affected twin (not recorded which). The sequencing input was blood. The chain joins TRBV5-6 to TRBJ2-1; TCRdb names TRBD2, which stays unverified in the absence of DNA. This CDR3 reads CASSLGLAAPYNEQFF.